This T cell receptor (beta chain) was sequenced in a study of T cells after yellow fever vaccination. Turning to the study itself: Any fraction with a low cell number was prepared using SMART-Seq v4 Ultra Low Input.

Comments on this clonotype: At one boundary the junction diverges from the germline segment, which might be a read error.

This CDR3 is built from 15 residues. Germline loops: CDR1 KGHSH, CDR2 LQKENI. Researchers made TCR cDNA using 5'RACE template switching, and this step added a universal primer site and UMIs. TCRdb fed the 5' RACE reads into MiXCR, producing one record per CDR3 protein. Counted here are some 390,000 distinct CDR3 sequences, around a sixth occurring once; the ten biggest clones make up 15% to 20%. The specimen was PBMCs, collected before the yellow fever booster vaccination. The source of this sequence is a man younger than 30 who received the YFV17D yellow fever vaccine. This chain uses TRBV18 with TRBJ2-3; maybe TRBD1 (6 bases). The DNA of the CDR3 is TGTGCCAGCTCCCCACAGGGAATCGGAACAGATACGCAGTATTTT. Amino acids: CASSPQGIGTDTQYF.